The rows below give T cell receptor beta chains drawn from one sample of a study of blood T cell repertoires in COVID-19. TCRdb's copy holds only in-frame clones and misses some; the assay was immunoSEQ multiplex PCR. Of approximately 230,000 clones listed, about nine tenths are singletons. Sequencing was performed on PBMCs or T cells enriched from blood (not recorded which). The receptors shown here come from a man between 18 and 35 years old who had recovered from COVID-19. CDR3s include the opening cysteine and the closing phenylalanine or tryptophan. A D gene is named only where the DNA matches it firmly. Some rows mark clone size as missing; the rest say once, few, many or name a class of expanded clone.

j_gene: TRBJ2-2; abundance: few; d_gene: .; v_gene: TRBV18; CDR3aa: CASSPTTRNTGELFF; CDR3nt: TGTGCCAGCTCACCAACTACCAGAAACACCGGGGAGCTGTTTTTT
j_gene: TRBJ2-2; abundance: .; d_gene: .; v_gene: TRBV6-2/TRBV6-3; CDR3aa: CASSSKLGGELFF; CDR3nt: TGTGCCAGCAGTTCGAAACTCGGCGGGGAGCTGTTTTTT
j_gene: TRBJ1-1; abundance: .; d_gene: .; v_gene: TRBV6-5; CDR3aa: CASSYSGHPNTEAFF; CDR3nt: TGTGCCAGCAGTTACTCAGGACACCCGAACACTGAAGCTTTCTTT
j_gene: TRBJ2-7; abundance: .; d_gene: TRBD2; v_gene: TRBV19; CDR3aa: CASSIDSSGGYYEQYF; CDR3nt: TGTGCCAGTAGTATAGATTCTAGCGGGGGATACTACGAGCAGTACTTC
j_gene: TRBJ2-7; abundance: .; d_gene: TRBD1; v_gene: TRBV7-9; CDR3aa: CASSSRGQGVGEQYF; CDR3nt: TGTGCCAGCAGCTCGAGAGGGCAGGGGGTGGGCGAGCAGTACTTC
j_gene: TRBJ1-3; abundance: .; d_gene: .; v_gene: TRBV3-1/TRBV3-2; CDR3aa: CASSQASRGNTIYF; CDR3nt: TGTGCCAGCAGCCAAGCGTCCAGGGGAAACACCATATATTTT
j_gene: TRBJ1-2; abundance: .; d_gene: .; v_gene: TRBV7-9; CDR3aa: CASSLAGNRGYTF; CDR3nt: TGTGCCAGCAGCTTAGCCGGGAATAGAGGCTACACCTTC
j_gene: TRBJ1-2; abundance: .; d_gene: TRBD1; v_gene: TRBV10-3; CDR3aa: CAISVDPGQETSTF; CDR3nt: TGTGCCATCAGTGTCGACCCGGGACAGGAGACCTCTACCTTC
j_gene: TRBJ2-3; abundance: .; d_gene: TRBD1; v_gene: TRBV3-1/TRBV3-2; CDR3aa: CASSRDRVDTQYF; CDR3nt: TGTGCCAGCAGCCGGGACAGGGTAGATACGCAGTATTTT
j_gene: TRBJ2-3; abundance: .; d_gene: .; v_gene: TRBV29-1; CDR3aa: CSVDGESGTDTQYF; CDR3nt: TGCAGCGTTGATGGGGAGTCGGGCACAGATACGCAGTATTTT
j_gene: TRBJ1-4; abundance: .; d_gene: TRBD1; v_gene: TRBV7-2; CDR3aa: CASSAAGQEVEKLFF; CDR3nt: TGTGCCAGCAGCGCAGCGGGACAGGAGGTAGAAAAACTGTTTTTT
j_gene: TRBJ2-7; abundance: .; d_gene: .; v_gene: TRBV10-3; CDR3aa: CAISESKGSSYEQYF; CDR3nt: TGTGCCATCAGTGAGTCAAAGGGGTCCTCCTACGAGCAGTACTTC
j_gene: TRBJ1-6; abundance: .; d_gene: TRBD1; v_gene: TRBV9; CDR3aa: CASSAGTGPSIHF; CDR3nt: TGTGCCAGCAGCGCCGGGACAGGGCCCTCTATCCACTTT
j_gene: TRBJ2-7; abundance: .; d_gene: .; v_gene: TRBV27; CDR3aa: CASSFWGDSYEQYF; CDR3nt: TGTGCCAGCAGTTTTTGGGGGGACTCCTACGAGCAGTACTTC
j_gene: TRBJ2-7; abundance: .; d_gene: .; v_gene: TRBV3-1/TRBV3-2; CDR3aa: CASSQSSYEQYF; CDR3nt: TGTGCCAGCAGCCAGAGCTCCTACGAGCAGTACTTC
j_gene: TRBJ2-5; abundance: .; d_gene: .; v_gene: TRBV6-5; CDR3aa: CASTMDFQETQYF; CDR3nt: TGTGCCAGCACCATGGACTTCCAAGAGACCCAGTACTTC
j_gene: TRBJ2-7; abundance: .; d_gene: TRBD2; v_gene: TRBV5-6; CDR3aa: CASSTGLVSHEQYF; CDR3nt: TGTGCCAGCAGCACGGGACTAGTTTCCCACGAGCAGTACTTC
j_gene: TRBJ2-2; abundance: .; d_gene: .; v_gene: TRBV28; CDR3aa: CASRTGNTGELFF; CDR3nt: TGTGCCAGCAGGACAGGGAACACCGGGGAGCTGTTTTTT
j_gene: TRBJ2-6; abundance: .; d_gene: TRBD1; v_gene: TRBV10-2; CDR3aa: CASSRTGGAGANVLTF; CDR3nt: TGCGCCAGCAGTCGGACAGGGGGCGCTGGGGCCAACGTCCTGACTTTC
j_gene: TRBJ1-6; abundance: .; d_gene: .; v_gene: TRBV7-2; CDR3aa: CASSPRAPGNNSPLHF; CDR3nt: TGTGCCAGCAGCCCAAGGGCCCCAGGGAATAATTCACCCCTCCACTTT
j_gene: TRBJ1-1; abundance: .; d_gene: .; v_gene: TRBV11-2; CDR3aa: CASSLDGAAAFF; CDR3nt: TGTGCCAGCAGCTTAGATGGGGCGGCGGCTTTCTTT
j_gene: TRBJ1-5; abundance: .; d_gene: .; v_gene: TRBV12-3/TRBV12-4; CDR3aa: CASSFRDEPQHF; CDR3nt: TGTGCCAGCAGTTTCCGGGATGAGCCCCAGCATTTT
j_gene: TRBJ1-3; abundance: .; d_gene: .; v_gene: TRBV10-3; CDR3aa: CAISESNSSGNTIYF; CDR3nt: TGTGCCATCAGTGAGTCTAACAGCTCTGGAAACACCATATATTTT
j_gene: TRBJ2-3; abundance: .; d_gene: .; v_gene: TRBV21-1; CDR3aa: CASSGTGGELGTDTQYF; CDR3nt: TGTGCCAGCAGTGGGACAGGGGGCGAGCTGGGCACAGATACGCAGTATTTT
j_gene: TRBJ2-7; abundance: .; d_gene: TRBD2; v_gene: TRBV11-2; CDR3aa: CASSPSGGRYEQYF; CDR3nt: TGTGCCAGCAGCCCGAGCGGGGGACGGTACGAGCAGTACTTC
j_gene: TRBJ1-6; abundance: .; d_gene: TRBD1; v_gene: TRBV10-2; CDR3aa: CASSEWDRSSYNSPLHF; CDR3nt: TGCGCCAGCAGTGAGTGGGACAGGAGCTCCTATAATTCACCCCTCCACTTT
j_gene: TRBJ2-1; abundance: .; d_gene: TRBD2; v_gene: TRBV24-1; CDR3aa: CATSPTSGYNEQFF; CDR3nt: TGTGCCACCAGTCCGACTAGCGGATACAATGAGCAGTTCTTC
j_gene: TRBJ1-6; abundance: .; d_gene: .; v_gene: TRBV5-6; CDR3aa: CASSVDSLNSPLHF; CDR3nt: TGTGCCAGCAGCGTTGACAGCCTTAATTCACCCCTCCACTTT
j_gene: TRBJ2-3; abundance: .; d_gene: TRBD1; v_gene: TRBV5-8; CDR3aa: CASSLDQKTGGSTDTQYF; CDR3nt: TGTGCCAGCAGCCTCGACCAAAAGACAGGGGGATCGACAGATACGCAGTATTTT
j_gene: TRBJ1-5; abundance: few; d_gene: .; v_gene: TRBV28; CDR3aa: CATASPHTQPQHF; CDR3nt: TGTGCCACCGCTTCCCCGCACACTCAGCCCCAGCATTTT
j_gene: TRBJ2-3; abundance: .; d_gene: .; v_gene: TRBV28; CDR3aa: CASSLFAGMGSTDTQYF; CDR3nt: TGTGCCAGCAGTTTATTCGCGGGAATGGGCAGCACAGATACGCAGTATTTT